This is a list of T cell receptor beta chains from one sample in a study of blood T cell dynamics during melanoma immunotherapy. Sequencing was performed with immunoSEQ multiplex PCR; in TCRdb, only in-frame clones are kept and a portion is missing. The data show about 12,000 clones, more than 75% seen once. The sequencing here drew on blood, taken from a patient treated with checkpoint blockade. The receptor set was obtained from a human donor with melanoma. Each CDR3 is given with its conserved first and last residue. A D gene is named only where the DNA matches it firmly. Size is stated for part of the rows, as once, few or many counts, or as a class when the clone is expanded.

clone size: -
D gene: TRBD1
V gene: TRBV13
J gene: TRBJ2-7
CDR3 protein: CASSLTRGRYEQYF
CDR3 DNA: TGTGCCAGCAGCTTAACCAGGGGGAGATACGAGCAGTACTTC

clone size: -
D gene: -
V gene: TRBV14
J gene: TRBJ2-7
CDR3 protein: CASSQGPGTNEQYF
CDR3 DNA: TGTGCCAGCAGCCAAGGCCCAGGGACCAACGAGCAGTACTTC

clone size: once
D gene: -
V gene: TRBV15
J gene: TRBJ2-7
CDR3 protein: CATSRNLGGPYEQYF
CDR3 DNA: TGTGCCACCAGCAGAAACCTCGGGGGCCCCTACGAGCAGTACTTC

clone size: -
D gene: TRBD1
V gene: TRBV5-1
J gene: TRBJ2-7
CDR3 protein: CASSEWTGSYEQYF
CDR3 DNA: TGCGCCAGCAGCGAATGGACAGGATCCTACGAGCAGTACTTC

clone size: -
D gene: -
V gene: TRBV5-1
J gene: TRBJ2-7
CDR3 protein: CASSSWTNYEQYF
CDR3 DNA: TGCGCCAGCAGCTCTTGGACGAATTACGAGCAGTACTTC

clone size: once
D gene: TRBD1
V gene: TRBV7-2
J gene: TRBJ2-2
CDR3 protein: CASSQGVINTGELFF
CDR3 DNA: TGTGCCAGCAGTCAGGGGGTTATTAACACCGGGGAGCTGTTTTTT

clone size: -
D gene: -
V gene: TRBV4-1
J gene: TRBJ1-3
CDR3 protein: CASSQGTSGNTIYF
CDR3 DNA: TGCGCCAGCAGCCAAGGCACCTCTGGAAACACCATATATTTT

clone size: -
D gene: -
V gene: TRBV7-6
J gene: TRBJ2-2
CDR3 protein: CASSSDWSGELFF
CDR3 DNA: TGTGCCAGCAGTTCGGACTGGTCCGGGGAGCTGTTTTTT

clone size: -
D gene: -
V gene: TRBV5-1
J gene: TRBJ1-3
CDR3 protein: CASSLGASGNTIYF
CDR3 DNA: TGCGCCAGCAGCTTGGGAGCCTCCGGAAACACCATATATTTT

clone size: -
D gene: -
V gene: TRBV21-1
J gene: TRBJ2-7
CDR3 protein: CASRPPWYITSGAPYEQYF
CDR3 DNA: TGTGCCAGCAGACCTCCCTGGTATATTACTAGCGGGGCACCCTACGAGCAGTACTTC

clone size: -
D gene: TRBD2
V gene: TRBV9
J gene: TRBJ2-1
CDR3 protein: CASSRSSGNSDEQFF
CDR3 DNA: TGTGCCAGCAGCAGATCTAGCGGGAACTCAGATGAGCAGTTCTTC

clone size: -
D gene: TRBD2
V gene: TRBV19
J gene: TRBJ2-5
CDR3 protein: CASSSGGAGETQYF
CDR3 DNA: TGTGCCAGTTCTAGCGGGGGGGCCGGGGAGACCCAGTACTTC

clone size: -
D gene: -
V gene: TRBV6-1
J gene: TRBJ2-6
CDR3 protein: CASKGSGANVLTF
CDR3 DNA: TGTGCCAGCAAAGGATCTGGGGCCAACGTCCTGACTTTC

clone size: -
D gene: -
V gene: TRBV15
J gene: TRBJ2-3
CDR3 protein: CATSREQHTDTQYF
CDR3 DNA: TGTGCCACCAGCAGAGAGCAGCACACAGATACGCAGTATTTT

clone size: -
D gene: -
V gene: TRBV9
J gene: TRBJ2-7
CDR3 protein: CASSAHVSRYEQYF
CDR3 DNA: TGTGCCAGCAGCGCTCACGTCAGTCGCTACGAGCAGTACTTC

clone size: once
D gene: -
V gene: TRBV7-6
J gene: TRBJ2-1
CDR3 protein: CASSPLDNEQFF
CDR3 DNA: TGTGCCAGCAGCCCCTTGGACAATGAGCAGTTCTTC

clone size: -
D gene: TRBD1
V gene: TRBV4-2
J gene: TRBJ1-3
CDR3 protein: CASSQEEGQGARNTIYF
CDR3 DNA: TGTGCCAGCAGCCAAGAAGAGGGACAGGGGGCCCGAAACACCATATATTTT

clone size: -
D gene: TRBD1
V gene: TRBV6-1
J gene: TRBJ2-7
CDR3 protein: CASRPTGGNEQYF
CDR3 DNA: TGTGCCAGCAGACCAACAGGGGGCAACGAGCAGTACTTC

clone size: -
D gene: -
V gene: TRBV7-3
J gene: TRBJ2-2
CDR3 protein: CASSSRARGGTGELFF
CDR3 DNA: TGTGCCAGCAGCTCCCGAGCGCGGGGAGGAACCGGGGAGCTGTTTTTT

clone size: -
D gene: TRBD1
V gene: TRBV5-6
J gene: TRBJ1-1
CDR3 protein: CASSLSGQGNTEAFF
CDR3 DNA: TGTGCCAGCAGCTTGTCGGGACAGGGGAACACTGAAGCTTTCTTT

clone size: -
D gene: -
V gene: TRBV19
J gene: TRBJ1-3
CDR3 protein: CASRTVHSGNTIYF
CDR3 DNA: TGTGCCAGTAGGACAGTGCACTCTGGAAACACCATATATTTT

clone size: -
D gene: TRBD2
V gene: TRBV7-3
J gene: TRBJ2-1
CDR3 protein: CASSLVPGGSGENNEQFF
CDR3 DNA: TGTGCCAGCAGCTTAGTACCCGGGGGTAGCGGGGAGAACAATGAGCAGTTCTTC

clone size: -
D gene: -
V gene: TRBV7-8
J gene: TRBJ2-7
CDR3 protein: CASSWRGTYEQYF
CDR3 DNA: TGTGCCAGCAGCTGGAGGGGCACCTACGAGCAGTACTTC

clone size: -
D gene: -
V gene: TRBV9
J gene: TRBJ2-1
CDR3 protein: CASSVDGAAYNEQFF
CDR3 DNA: TGTGCCAGCAGCGTAGACGGGGCGGCCTACAATGAGCAGTTCTTC

clone size: few
D gene: TRBD1
V gene: TRBV7-3
J gene: TRBJ1-2
CDR3 protein: CASSLTGGAGYGYTF
CDR3 DNA: TGTGCCAGCAGCCTAACAGGGGGCGCGGGCTATGGCTACACCTTC

clone size: -
D gene: -
V gene: TRBV5-1
J gene: TRBJ2-1
CDR3 protein: CASSLGLLNEQFF
CDR3 DNA: TGCGCCAGCAGCTTGGGACTCCTGAATGAGCAGTTCTTC

clone size: -
D gene: TRBD1
V gene: TRBV6-6
J gene: TRBJ1-5
CDR3 protein: CASGKTGDSNQPQHF
CDR3 DNA: TGTGCCAGCGGTAAAACAGGGGATAGCAATCAGCCCCAGCATTTT

clone size: -
D gene: TRBD2
V gene: TRBV29-1
J gene: TRBJ2-1
CDR3 protein: CSSGGQGQFF
CDR3 DNA: TGCAGCTCGGGGGGGCAGGGGCAGTTCTTC

clone size: once
D gene: -
V gene: TRBV6-5
J gene: TRBJ2-3
CDR3 protein: CASSYVRGRTTDTQYF
CDR3 DNA: TGTGCCAGCAGTTACGTACGGGGGCGAACTACAGATACGCAGTATTTT

clone size: -
D gene: -
V gene: TRBV6-1
J gene: TRBJ1-5
CDR3 protein: CATLQGYSNQPQHF
CDR3 DNA: TGTGCCACCCTACAGGGTTATAGCAATCAGCCCCAGCATTTT

clone size: -
D gene: -
V gene: TRBV10-3
J gene: TRBJ2-2
CDR3 protein: CAISDEAGRNTGELFF
CDR3 DNA: TGTGCCATCAGTGACGAGGCGGGTAGGAACACCGGGGAGCTGTTTTTT

clone size: -
D gene: TRBD1
V gene: TRBV19
J gene: TRBJ1-2
CDR3 protein: CASSHRGRNYGYTF
CDR3 DNA: TGTGCCAGTAGTCACAGGGGGCGGAACTATGGCTACACCTTC

clone size: -
D gene: -
V gene: TRBV6-5
J gene: TRBJ1-1
CDR3 protein: CASSYGLRAFF
CDR3 DNA: TGTGCCAGCAGTTACGGTTTGAGAGCTTTCTTT

clone size: -
D gene: -
V gene: TRBV30
J gene: TRBJ1-3
CDR3 protein: CAWSVGGGGNTIYF
CDR3 DNA: TGTGCCTGGAGTGTGGGGGGAGGTGGAAACACCATATATTTT

clone size: -
D gene: TRBD1
V gene: TRBV27
J gene: TRBJ2-5
CDR3 protein: CASSSLGEGALETQYF
CDR3 DNA: TGTGCCAGCAGTTCCCTCGGTGAGGGGGCGTTAGAGACCCAGTACTTC

clone size: -
D gene: -
V gene: TRBV19
J gene: TRBJ1-5
CDR3 protein: CATRDIRTLPGRHYSNQPQHF
CDR3 DNA: TGTGCCACCCGGGACATTCGAACTTTACCGGGGCGACATTATAGCAATCAGCCCCAGCATTTT

clone size: -
D gene: TRBD1
V gene: TRBV6-5
J gene: TRBJ1-1
CDR3 protein: CASRTGGRNTEAFF
CDR3 DNA: TGTGCCAGCAGAACAGGGGGTCGGAACACTGAAGCTTTCTTT

clone size: -
D gene: TRBD1
V gene: TRBV5-1
J gene: TRBJ1-4
CDR3 protein: CASRESNRGKLFF
CDR3 DNA: TGCGCCAGTAGAGAATCAAACAGGGGTAAACTGTTTTTT

clone size: -
D gene: TRBD2
V gene: TRBV7-3
J gene: TRBJ2-1
CDR3 protein: CASSLGASGSYNEQFF
CDR3 DNA: TGTGCCAGCAGTTTAGGGGCTAGCGGATCCTACAATGAGCAGTTCTTC

clone size: -
D gene: -
V gene: TRBV10-1
J gene: TRBJ2-3
CDR3 protein: CASSEVRGSASTDTQYF
CDR3 DNA: TGCGCCAGCAGTGAGGTTCGGGGAAGTGCTAGCACAGATACGCAGTATTTT

clone size: -
D gene: -
V gene: TRBV4-2
J gene: TRBJ2-3
CDR3 protein: CASSQRALSGNPHTPDTQYF
CDR3 DNA: TGTGCCAGCAGCCAAAGGGCTCTCTCAGGGAACCCCCACACACCAGATACGCAGTATTTT

clone size: few
D gene: TRBD1
V gene: TRBV7-9
J gene: TRBJ1-5
CDR3 protein: CASSFGTGNQPQHF
CDR3 DNA: TGTGCCAGCAGCTTCGGGACAGGCAATCAGCCCCAGCATTTT

clone size: -
D gene: -
V gene: TRBV5-4
J gene: TRBJ2-7
CDR3 protein: CASSATADSYEQYF
CDR3 DNA: TGTGCCAGCAGCGCAACGGCGGATTCCTACGAGCAGTACTTC

clone size: -
D gene: -
V gene: TRBV19
J gene: TRBJ1-5
CDR3 protein: CASSIYVGQRPQPQHF
CDR3 DNA: TGTGCCAGTAGTATTTATGTCGGGCAGAGGCCCCAGCCCCAGCATTTT

clone size: -
D gene: -
V gene: TRBV4-2
J gene: TRBJ2-7
CDR3 protein: CASSPRGSYEQYF
CDR3 DNA: TGTGCCAGCAGCCCCCGAGGGTCCTACGAGCAGTACTTC

clone size: -
D gene: -
V gene: TRBV9
J gene: TRBJ2-3
CDR3 protein: CASSVSARGADTQYF
CDR3 DNA: TGTGCCAGCAGCGTATCCGCCAGGGGCGCAGATACGCAGTATTTT

clone size: -
D gene: TRBD1
V gene: TRBV18
J gene: TRBJ1-1
CDR3 protein: CASSPTGLRTEAFF
CDR3 DNA: TGTGCCAGCTCACCGACAGGGCTTCGCACTGAAGCTTTCTTT

clone size: -
D gene: TRBD1
V gene: TRBV9
J gene: TRBJ1-1
CDR3 protein: CASSGTGYLTEAFF
CDR3 DNA: TGTGCCAGCAGCGGGACAGGCTACCTCACTGAAGCTTTCTTT

clone size: -
D gene: TRBD2
V gene: TRBV7-9
J gene: TRBJ2-7
CDR3 protein: CASSPRGSGSTYEQYF
CDR3 DNA: TGTGCCAGCAGCCCACGCGGTAGCGGGAGTACCTACGAGCAGTACTTC

clone size: -
D gene: -
V gene: TRBV5-4
J gene: TRBJ1-4
CDR3 protein: CASSLGGVDEKLFF
CDR3 DNA: TGTGCCAGCAGCTTGGGAGGGGTAGACGAAAAACTGTTTTTT

clone size: -
D gene: -
V gene: TRBV27
J gene: TRBJ1-5
CDR3 protein: CASRSQGWAYSNQPQHF
CDR3 DNA: TGTGCCAGCAGATCACAGGGATGGGCTTATAGCAATCAGCCCCAGCATTTT

clone size: -
D gene: -
V gene: TRBV29-1
J gene: TRBJ1-1
CDR3 protein: CSVERSQGLNTEAFF
CDR3 DNA: TGCAGCGTTGAACGCTCCCAGGGCTTGAACACTGAAGCTTTCTTT

clone size: -
D gene: TRBD2
V gene: TRBV7-2
J gene: TRBJ2-5
CDR3 protein: CASSLAPSGGFQETQYF
CDR3 DNA: TGTGCCAGCAGCTTAGCGCCCAGCGGGGGTTTCCAAGAGACCCAGTACTTC

clone size: -
D gene: TRBD1
V gene: TRBV19
J gene: TRBJ2-7
CDR3 protein: CASSIRPGQGRNEQYF
CDR3 DNA: TGTGCCAGTAGTATCCGACCGGGACAGGGACGCAACGAGCAGTACTTC